This T cell receptor beta chain originates from a study of shared T cell receptors in the human thymus. The V gene lost 4 bases and the J gene lost 3 bases, with 22 bases spanning the gap. The CDR3 runs to 17 residues. Germline CDR1 LGHNA, CDR2 YSLEER. The assay was immunoSEQ multiplex PCR, and TCRdb's table has in-frame clones only and misses some. This sample has under 700,000 clones; around 78% occur once, and the top ten carry roughly 0.013%. This same sample was also part of a study on human thymus T cells. That publication notes: Thymic samples were excised during corrective heart operations. Unrelated individuals were reported by related research to share highly overlapping thymic repertoires.

The TCR originated in a boy in the first two years of life with a congenital heart defect. Material for sequencing was thymocytes. The chain carries TRBV4-3 and TRBJ2-7, with D possibly matching TRBD1 (6 bases). DNA for the CDR3: TGCGCCAGCAGCCTCCGGGCGGGTACAGGGTCTAACTACGAGCAGTACTTC. This gives the protein CASSLRAGTGSNYEQYF.